Only one count was recorded for the clone carrying this T cell receptor (beta chain). Its antigen is undetermined. This sample is drawn from a study of cytomegalovirus exposure and HLA in healthy donors. Study results and caveats: Among TCR beta chains, those listed as cytomegalovirus-associated numbered about 160. In a later analysis, first-cohort TCR clusters were found to tend to co-occur in the 130 or so validation repertoires. Reportedly, diagnosis of cytomegalovirus status by the classifier showed high specificity and sensitivity. In vitro experiments confirmed that three CMV-associated chains were specific for CMV antigens.

Clones were read by immunoSEQ multiplex PCR, and TCRdb kept only the in-frame ones, dropping some. The table lists about 220,000 clones, just over 90% of them singletons. The clonotype comes from a woman aged 18 to 35 in good health and CMV-seronegative. Sequencing was done on a sample of PBMCs.

CDR3 in DNA: TGTGCCAGCAGCTTAGCGGGAGACAATGAGCAGTTCTTC. Translation: CASSLAGDNEQFF. This chain uses TRBV7-2 with TRBJ2-1, with D maybe TRBD2 (5 bases). Germline V gene data show CDR1 as SGHTA and CDR2 as FQGNSA. Trimming took off 0 bases at V and 5 bases at J, with 5 bases between the two ends. The CDR3 loop spans 13 amino acids. Variable domain in full (rest from reference TRBV7-2 and TRBJ2-1): GAGVSQSPSNKVTEKGKDVELRCDPISGHTALYWYRQSLGQGLEFLIYFQGNSAPDKSGLPSDRFSAERTGGSVSTLTIQRTQQEDSAVYLCASSLAGDNEQFFGPGTRLTVL.